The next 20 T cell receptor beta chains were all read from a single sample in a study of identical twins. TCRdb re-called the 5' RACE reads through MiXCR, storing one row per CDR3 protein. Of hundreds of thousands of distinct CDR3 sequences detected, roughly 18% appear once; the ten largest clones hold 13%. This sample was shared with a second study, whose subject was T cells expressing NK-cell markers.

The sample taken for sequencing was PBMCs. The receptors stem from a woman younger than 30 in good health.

The CDR3 loop reads CSARAPPGRREGETQYF. Written as DNA, the CDR3 is TGCAGTGCTAGAGCCCCTCCAGGTCGGCGGGAGGGGGAGACCCAGTACTTC. The chain uses TRBV20-1 and TRBJ2-5; 9 bases line up with TRBD2. The CDR3 runs 17 residues. Germline V CDR1 and CDR2: DFQATT, SNEGSKA (reference sequence). V lost 1 base, J lost 5 bases, and 14 bases stayed unmatched.

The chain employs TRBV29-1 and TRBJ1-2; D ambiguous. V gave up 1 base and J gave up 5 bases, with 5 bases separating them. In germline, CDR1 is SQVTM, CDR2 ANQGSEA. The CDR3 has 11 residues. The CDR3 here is CSVEGPYGYTF. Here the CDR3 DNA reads TGCAGCGTTGAAGGCCCGTATGGCTACACCTTC.

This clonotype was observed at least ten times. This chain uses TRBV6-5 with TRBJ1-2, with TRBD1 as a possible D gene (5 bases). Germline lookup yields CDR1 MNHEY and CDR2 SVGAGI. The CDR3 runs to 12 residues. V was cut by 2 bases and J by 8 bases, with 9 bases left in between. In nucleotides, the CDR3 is TGTGCCAGCAGTTACGCAGGGAAGGGCTACACCTTC. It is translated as CASSYAGKGYTF.

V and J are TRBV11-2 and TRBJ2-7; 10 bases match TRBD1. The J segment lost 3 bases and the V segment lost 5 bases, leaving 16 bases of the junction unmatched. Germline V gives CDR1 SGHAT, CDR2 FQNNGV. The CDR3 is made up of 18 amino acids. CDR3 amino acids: CASSLKVGSTGGFYEQYF. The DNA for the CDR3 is TGTGCCAGCAGCCTAAAAGTAGGTTCGACAGGGGGCTTCTACGAGCAGTACTTC. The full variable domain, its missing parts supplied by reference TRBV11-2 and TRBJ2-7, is EAGVAQSPRYKIIEKRQSVAFWCNPISGHATLYWYQQILGQGPKLLIQFQNNGVVDDSQLPKDRFSAERLKGVDSTLKIQPAKLEDSAVYLCASSLKVGSTGGFYEQYFGPGTRLTVT.

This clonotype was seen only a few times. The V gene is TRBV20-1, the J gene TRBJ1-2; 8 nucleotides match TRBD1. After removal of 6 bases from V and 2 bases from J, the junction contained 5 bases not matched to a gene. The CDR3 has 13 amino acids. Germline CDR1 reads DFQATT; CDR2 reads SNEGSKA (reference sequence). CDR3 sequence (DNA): TGCAGTGCCAGGGACAGGAAGAACTATGGCTACACCTTC. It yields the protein CSARDRKNYGYTF.

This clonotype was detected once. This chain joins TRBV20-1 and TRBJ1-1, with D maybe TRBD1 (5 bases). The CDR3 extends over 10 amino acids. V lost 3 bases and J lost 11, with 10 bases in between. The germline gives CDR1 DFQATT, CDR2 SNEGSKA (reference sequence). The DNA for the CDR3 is TGCAGTGCTAGCTGGGGGGAGGCTTTCTTT. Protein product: CSASWGEAFF.

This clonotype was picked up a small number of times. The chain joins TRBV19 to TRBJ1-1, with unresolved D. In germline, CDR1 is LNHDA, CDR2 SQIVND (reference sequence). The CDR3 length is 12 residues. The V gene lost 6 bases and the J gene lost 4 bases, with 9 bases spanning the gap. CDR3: CASRDRGTEAFF. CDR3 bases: TGTGCCAGTAGAGACCGTGGCACTGAAGCTTTCTTT.

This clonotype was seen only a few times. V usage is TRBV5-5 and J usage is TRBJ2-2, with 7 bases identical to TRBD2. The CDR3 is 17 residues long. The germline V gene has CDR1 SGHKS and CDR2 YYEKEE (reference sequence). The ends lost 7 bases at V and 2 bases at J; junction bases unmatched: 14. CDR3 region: CASRRSPAGANTGELFF. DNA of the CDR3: TGTGCCAGCCGGCGATCTCCTGCGGGAGCCAACACCGGGGAGCTGTTTTTT.

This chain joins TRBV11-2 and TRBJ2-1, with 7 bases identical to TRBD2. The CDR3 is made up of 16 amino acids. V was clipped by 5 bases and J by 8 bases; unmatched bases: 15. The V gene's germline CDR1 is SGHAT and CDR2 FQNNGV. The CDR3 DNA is TGTGCCAGCAGCCCCTTAGCAGACAGCGGGGCCCATGAGCAGTTCTTC. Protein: CASSPLADSGAHEQFF.

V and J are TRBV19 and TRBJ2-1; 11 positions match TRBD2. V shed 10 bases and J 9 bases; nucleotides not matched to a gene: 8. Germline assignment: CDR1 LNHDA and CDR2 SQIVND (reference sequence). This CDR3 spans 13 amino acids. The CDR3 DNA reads TGTGCCATCGCGACTAGCGGGGCTAGTGAGCAGTTCTTC. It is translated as CAIATSGASEQFF.

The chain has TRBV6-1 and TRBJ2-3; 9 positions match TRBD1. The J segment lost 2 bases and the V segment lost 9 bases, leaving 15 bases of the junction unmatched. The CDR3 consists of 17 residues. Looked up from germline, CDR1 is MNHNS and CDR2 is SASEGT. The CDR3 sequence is CASNLGVRDRVTDTQYF. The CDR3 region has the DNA TGTGCCAGTAACCTAGGAGTCCGGGACAGGGTCACAGATACGCAGTATTTT.

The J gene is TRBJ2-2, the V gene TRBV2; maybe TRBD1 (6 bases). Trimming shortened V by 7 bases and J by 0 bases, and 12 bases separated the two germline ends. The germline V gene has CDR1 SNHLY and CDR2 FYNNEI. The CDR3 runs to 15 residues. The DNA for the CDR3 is TGTGCCAGCATATCCGACAGGTCGAACACCGGGGAGCTGTTTTTT. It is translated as CASISDRSNTGELFF.

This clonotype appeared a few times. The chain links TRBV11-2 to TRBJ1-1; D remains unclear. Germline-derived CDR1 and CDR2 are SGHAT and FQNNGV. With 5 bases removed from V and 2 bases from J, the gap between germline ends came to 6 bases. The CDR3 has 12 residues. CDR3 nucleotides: TGTGCCAGCAGCCTAATCAACACTGAAGCTTTCTTT. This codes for CASSLINTEAFF.

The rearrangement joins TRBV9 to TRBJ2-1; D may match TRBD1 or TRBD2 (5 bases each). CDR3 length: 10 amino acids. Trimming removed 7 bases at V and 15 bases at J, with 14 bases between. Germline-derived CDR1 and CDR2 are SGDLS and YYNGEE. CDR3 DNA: TGTGCCAGCGGCCCGGGGCCTAGGTTCTTC. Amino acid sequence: CASGPGPRFF. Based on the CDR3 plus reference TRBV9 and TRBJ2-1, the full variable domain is DSGVTQTPKHLITATGQRVTLRCSPRSGDLSVYWYQQSLDQGLQFLIQYYNGEERAKGNILERFSAQQFPDLHSELNLSSLELGDSALYFCASGPGPRFFGPGTRLTVL.

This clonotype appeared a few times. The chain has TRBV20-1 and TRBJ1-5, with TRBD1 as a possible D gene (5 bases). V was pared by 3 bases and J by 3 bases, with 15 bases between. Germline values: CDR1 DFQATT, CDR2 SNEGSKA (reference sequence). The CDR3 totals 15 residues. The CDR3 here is CSASESGAFNQPQHF. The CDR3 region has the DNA TGCAGTGCTAGTGAATCTGGGGCCTTCAATCAGCCCCAGCATTTT.

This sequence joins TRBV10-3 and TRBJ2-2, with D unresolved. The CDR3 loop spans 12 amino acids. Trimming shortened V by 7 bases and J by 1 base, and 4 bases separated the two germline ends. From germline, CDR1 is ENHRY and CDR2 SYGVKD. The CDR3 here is CAIKRNTGELFF. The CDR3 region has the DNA TGTGCCATCAAGAGGAACACCGGGGAGCTGTTTTTT.

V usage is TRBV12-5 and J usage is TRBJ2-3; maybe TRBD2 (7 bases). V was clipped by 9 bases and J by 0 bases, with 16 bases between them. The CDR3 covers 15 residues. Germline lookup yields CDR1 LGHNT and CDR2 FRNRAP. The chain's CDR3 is CASRGGAGSTDTQYF. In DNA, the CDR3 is TGTGCTAGCAGAGGGGGGGCGGGTAGCACAGATACGCAGTATTTT.

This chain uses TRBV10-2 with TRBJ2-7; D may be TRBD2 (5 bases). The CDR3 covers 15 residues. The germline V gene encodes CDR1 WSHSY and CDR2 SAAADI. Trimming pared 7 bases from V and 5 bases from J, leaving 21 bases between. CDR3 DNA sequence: TGCGCCAGCAAAGCGGACGGAGGCCTCTTCCACGAGCAGTACTTC. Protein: CASKADGGLFHEQYF.

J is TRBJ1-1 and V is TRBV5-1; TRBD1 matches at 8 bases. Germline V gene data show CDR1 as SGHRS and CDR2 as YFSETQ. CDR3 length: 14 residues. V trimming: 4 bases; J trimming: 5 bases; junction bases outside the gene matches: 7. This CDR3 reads CASSGRGLGTEAFF. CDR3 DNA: TGCGCCAGCAGCGGCAGGGGGCTAGGGACTGAAGCTTTCTTT.

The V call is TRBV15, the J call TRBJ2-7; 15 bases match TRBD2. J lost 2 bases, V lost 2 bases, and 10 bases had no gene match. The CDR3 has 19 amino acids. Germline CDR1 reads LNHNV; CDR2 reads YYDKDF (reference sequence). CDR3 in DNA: TGTGCCACCAGCAGACGTTACGGGACTAGCGGGAGGACCCCCTACGAGCAGTACTTC. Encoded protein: CATSRRYGTSGRTPYEQYF.